A selection of T cell receptor beta chains follows, all from one sample in a study of CD8 T cells in ankylosing spondylitis. TCRdb independently ran MiXCR on the 5' RACE reads; one entry per CDR3 protein. The table records about 36,000 distinct CDR3 sequences, under 15% of them present only once. The sample comprised synovial fluid, either unsorted or a sorted T cell fraction (not recorded which). The receptors derive from a male donor with ankylosing spondylitis. Each CDR3 is given with its conserved first and last residue. Each record gives: V gene, clone size, D gene, J gene, CDR3 DNA, CDR3 protein. The D gene is left open where the match is weak. Where a row states a size, it is once, few, many or the class of an expanded clone; other rows omit it.

TRBV5-1	many	-	TRBJ1-2	TGCGCCAGCAGCGCGGGACGTCGCAGTGCTAACTATGGCTACACCTTC	CASSAGRRSANYGYTF
TRBV20-1	-	TRBD2	TRBJ2-2	TGCAGTGCTAGAGTTATAGGTAGCGGGATAAACACCGGGGAGCTGTTTTTT	CSARVIGSGINTGELFF
TRBV20-1	many	TRBD2	TRBJ2-1	TGCAGTGCTAGACTAGCGGGGGCCCACAAGTACAATGAGCAGTTCTTC	CSARLAGAHKYNEQFF
TRBV4-1	many	-	TRBJ2-7	TGCGCCAGCAGTCTATCCAGATCGTACGAGCAGTACTTC	CASSLSRSYEQYF
TRBV9	few	-	TRBJ2-6	TGTGCCAGCAGCGTCCCCAGACTACCGAGCTCTGGGGCCAACGTCCTGACTTTC	CASSVPRLPSSGANVLTF
TRBV6-1	once	TRBD1	TRBJ2-7	TGTGCCAGCAGCGTCGGACAGGGTGGGACCTACGAGCAGTACTTC	CASSVGQGGTYEQYF
TRBV7-7	few	-	TRBJ2-5	TGTGCTAGCAGCTTAGGTGACAGACTCCTCCAAGAGACCCAGTACTTC	CASSLGDRLLQETQYF
TRBV21-1	many	-	TRBJ2-7	TGTGCCAGCAGCAAGAATTCCTACGAGCAGTACTTC	CASSKNSYEQYF
TRBV5-1	many	-	TRBJ1-5	TGCGCCAGCAGCTATTTCTCCGATCAGCCCCAGCATTTT	CASSYFSDQPQHF
TRBV4-3	many	TRBD2	TRBJ2-1	TGCGCCAGCAGCCAAGATGGGACTAGCGGGTACAATGAGCAGTTCTTC	CASSQDGTSGYNEQFF
TRBV5-6	-	-	TRBJ2-7	TGTGCCAGCAGCTTCGTGAGGGGCTTCTACTACGAGCAGTACTTC	CASSFVRGFYYEQYF
TRBV3-1	few	-	TRBJ2-7	TGTGCCAGCAGCTTTAAACCGGGACTCTCCTACGAGCAGTACTTC	CASSFKPGLSYEQYF
TRBV9	few	-	TRBJ1-2	TGTGCCAGCAGCGTAGACCGGGACATATATGGCTACACCTTC	CASSVDRDIYGYTF
TRBV3-1	many	-	TRBJ1-2	TGTGCCAGCAGCCAAGATCGAAAAGGGTATGGCTACACCTTC	CASSQDRKGYGYTF
TRBV28	few	-	TRBJ2-4	TGTGCCAGCGGTCCGGGCCTCACGCCAAAAAACATTCAGTACTTC	CASGPGLTPKNIQYF
TRBV2	few	TRBD1	TRBJ2-7	TGTGCCAGCAGTGAGTCAGGACAGGGCCACTACGAGCAGTACTTC	CASSESGQGHYEQYF
TRBV9	many	-	TRBJ2-3	TGTGCCAGCAGCGTATTCGTAGATACGCAGTATTTT	CASSVFVDTQYF
TRBV6-1	few	TRBD1	TRBJ2-1	TGTGCCAGCGCACTCCGGGACAGGGAGCGCGATGAGCAGTTCTTC	CASALRDRERDEQFF
TRBV5-1	few	-	TRBJ1-4	TGCGCCAGCAGCCGGGACGGTGGGAATGAAAAACTGTTTTTT	CASSRDGGNEKLFF
TRBV6-1	few	TRBD2	TRBJ2-1	TGTGCCAGCAGTGGGACTAGCGGTTTGTCCGATGAGCAGTTCTTC	CASSGTSGLSDEQFF
TRBV9	few	-	TRBJ2-1	TGTGCCAGCAGCCAGCGGGCGCTACCTTACAATGAGCAGTTCTTC	CASSQRALPYNEQFF
TRBV13	many	-	TRBJ1-6	TGTGCCAGCAGCCTGGGGAACAGGCTAAGGTCACCCCTCCACTTT	CASSLGNRLRSPLHF
TRBV6-2/TRBV6-3	many	TRBD2	TRBJ2-7	TGTGCCAGCAGTTCCCGGACTAGCGGGATTATCGAGCAGTACTTC	CASSSRTSGIIEQYF
TRBV9	many	TRBD1	TRBJ2-5	TGTGCCAGCAGCGCAGCGACAGGGACACAAGAGACCCAGTACTTC	CASSAATGTQETQYF
TRBV13	-	-	TRBJ2-2	TGTGCCAGCAGCTTAAGGGCGGGATACACCGGGGAGCTGTTTTTT	CASSLRAGYTGELFF
TRBV7-6	few	-	TRBJ1-1	TGTGCCAGCAGCTCCAACGGGGTGGAAGCTTTCTTT	CASSSNGVEAFF
TRBV10-3	many	-	TRBJ2-5	TGTGCCATCAGATGGGTATTACCGAAGGGTGAGACCCAGTACTTC	CAIRWVLPKGETQYF
TRBV27	few	-	TRBJ2-7	TGTGCCAGCAGTTCCGACCCCTACGAGCAGTACTTC	CASSSDPYEQYF
TRBV6-1	-	-	TRBJ2-7	TGTGCCAGTCTCGGGGCCGATTCCCGGCAGTACTTC	CASLGADSRQYF
TRBV7-8	medium-sized	-	TRBJ2-7	TGTGCCAGCAGCGTTGGGGTGGGGGCCCCCCCCTACGAGCAGTACTTC	CASSVGVGAPPYEQYF
TRBV10-3	-	-	TRBJ2-7	TGTGCCATCAGTGTCTCCGCACCCCGGGTTCACGAGCAGTACTTC	CAISVSAPRVHEQYF
TRBV20-1	-	TRBD1	TRBJ1-4	TGCAGTGCTAGAGACTCACCGACAGGGATGGGGGAAAAACTGTTTTTT	CSARDSPTGMGEKLFF
TRBV20-1	-	-	TRBJ1-5	TGCAGTGCTGTTCGACAGGGCAATCAGCCCCAGCATTTT	CSAVRQGNQPQHF
TRBV7-6	-	-	TRBJ2-3	TGTGCCAGCAGCTCCATCGCCATGACCCACACAGATACGCAGTATTTT	CASSSIAMTHTDTQYF
TRBV13	many	TRBD1	TRBJ2-7	TGTGCCAGCAGCTTGGACAGGGAAGGGTCCTACGAGCAGTACTTC	CASSLDREGSYEQYF
TRBV12-3/TRBV12-4	many	TRBD1	TRBJ1-2	TGTGCCAGCAGCGCGACAGGGCCCAACTATGGCTACACCTTC	CASSATGPNYGYTF
TRBV7-8	-	TRBD1	TRBJ2-5	TGTGCCAGCAGCTCCGACAGGGGAGAGACCCAGTACTTC	CASSSDRGETQYF
TRBV4-2	many	-	TRBJ1-2	TGTGCCAGCAGCCAAGTTGATTCGCTGGGCTACACCTTC	CASSQVDSLGYTF
TRBV5-1	-	-	TRBJ2-7	TGCGCCAGCAGCTTGGTGGTAAGAGTCGGGGGGCCCCTGTACGAGCAGTACTTC	CASSLVVRVGGPLYEQYF
TRBV27	few	-	TRBJ2-7	TGTGCCAGCAGTTCGACCCCAGGCAGGGAGCAGTACTTC	CASSSTPGREQYF
TRBV20-1	many	-	TRBJ2-7	TGCAGTGCTTGGGGCCCTGACAGGACGTCCTACGAGCAGTACTTC	CSAWGPDRTSYEQYF
TRBV6-5	-	TRBD1	TRBJ1-2	TGTGCCAGCAGTTACTGGGAGGGGGCCTATGGCTACACCTTC	CASSYWEGAYGYTF
TRBV9	many	TRBD2	TRBJ2-1	TGTGCCAGCAGCGCCCAGGGAGGGGTCTACAATGAGCAGTTCTTC	CASSAQGGVYNEQFF
TRBV20-1	many	TRBD2	TRBJ2-1	TGCAGTGCTGCGGACGGGAGGGACTCCTACAATGAGCAGTTCTTC	CSAADGRDSYNEQFF
TRBV27	many	-	TRBJ2-7	TGTGCCAGCAGCCTAGGGGCGGGGCGGACCTACGAGCAGTACTTC	CASSLGAGRTYEQYF
TRBV7-6	-	-	TRBJ1-5	TGTGCCAGCAGCTTAAGCTCCTCGGAATGGGGCAATCAGCCCCAGCATTTT	CASSLSSSEWGNQPQHF
TRBV7-9	-	-	TRBJ2-3	TGTGCCACCAAGAGAGGGGACTCGCCCACAGATACGCAGTATTTT	CATKRGDSPTDTQYF
TRBV7-8	-	-	TRBJ2-7	TGTGCCAGCAGCTTAGCGATGAGCAAAATGCTCAGGGAACGACTATTGGAGCAGTACTTC	CASSLAMSKMLRERLLEQYF
TRBV7-9	many	-	TRBJ2-3	TGTGCCAGCAGCCCCCCGGGTGTGAGCACAGATACGCAGTATTTT	CASSPPGVSTDTQYF
TRBV4-3	few	-	TRBJ1-1	TGCGCCAGCAGGCCTATTACCGACGTAGGCACTGAAGCTTTCTTT	CASRPITDVGTEAFF
TRBV5-1	-	-	TRBJ2-7	TGCGCCAGCAAGGATCAGGGTTACGAGCAGTACTTC	CASKDQGYEQYF
TRBV7-6	few	-	TRBJ2-5	TGTGCCAGCAGCTTAGACCCGGGAACTAGAAGCCAAGAGACCCAGTACTTC	CASSLDPGTRSQETQYF
TRBV12-5	-	-	TRBJ2-1	TGTGCTAGTGGTTTCAACCCAGGAGGTCTCTCCTACAATGAGCAGTTCTTC	CASGFNPGGLSYNEQFF
TRBV12-3/TRBV12-4	many	TRBD2	TRBJ2-5	TGTGCCAGCAGTTTGGAACTAGCGGGAGCGGGCAAAGAGACCCAGTACTTC	CASSLELAGAGKETQYF
TRBV28	-	TRBD2	TRBJ2-5	TGTGCCAGCAGTTTGAGTACGGGAGGGCTCGGGACCCAGTACTTC	CASSLSTGGLGTQYF
TRBV7-9	many	-	TRBJ2-3	TGTGCCAGCAGCCCGCCGTACTCCCCAGATACGCAGTATTTT	CASSPPYSPDTQYF
TRBV28	few	TRBD1	TRBJ1-6	TGTGCCAGCAGGCCGACAGGGAACCATTCACCCCTCCACTTT	CASRPTGNHSPLHF
TRBV28	-	TRBD1	TRBJ1-6	TGTGCCAGCACGCCCTATCCAGGGGGCGAGAATTCACCCCTCCACTTT	CASTPYPGGENSPLHF
TRBV4-2	-	TRBD2	TRBJ2-3	TGTGCCAGCAGCCACAGCGGGAGTGAAGATACGCAGTATTTT	CASSHSGSEDTQYF
TRBV9	many	-	TRBJ2-2	TGTGCCAGCAGCCTGAGGCCCGGGGAGCTGTTTTTT	CASSLRPGELFF